These 20 T cell receptor beta chains originate from one sample sequenced in a study of T cells in Graves' hyperthyroidism and ophthalmopathy. Researchers amplified the TCR beta CDR3 regions from RNA transcripts. Using the HTBI primer set, a first-round RT-PCR was run on the TCR CDR3. MiXCR was run by TCRdb on the multiplex PCR reads, yielding one entry per CDR3 protein. The table records around 200,000 distinct CDR3 sequences, more than 15% of them present only once. Sequenced material: blood. The receptors were sampled from a woman aged 45-65 years with Graves' hyperthyroidism.

In its sample, this clonotype was seen many times. The chain combines TRBV6-2 or TRBV6-3 with TRBJ2-4; D unclear. CDR1 is MNHEY and CDR2 is SVGEGT in the germline V gene. The CDR3 extends over 14 amino acids. Trimming stripped 10 bases from V and 7 bases from J, with 20 bases between. CDR3 in DNA: TGTGCCACGTCGGGCTCGGCAGAGCAGAACATTCAGTACTTC. Its protein product is CATSGSAEQNIQYF.

This clonotype was recorded at least ten times. This chain connects TRBV5-1 to TRBJ2-1, with D perhaps matching TRBD2 (5 bases). V lost 4 bases and J 0 bases, leaving 14 bases between the germline ends. The germline CDR1 and CDR2 sequences are SGHRS and YFSETQ. This CDR3 has 16 residues. The CDR3 DNA is TGCGCCAGCAGCCCCGAGGAGCGGAGCTCCTACAATGAGCAGTTCTTC. It encodes CASSPEERSSYNEQFF.

This clonotype was observed many times. The chain employs TRBV6-1 and TRBJ2-1; the match to TRBD2 covers 9 bases. The CDR3 length is 16 residues. Germline V CDR1 and CDR2: MNHNS, SASEGT. J gave up 2 bases and V 2 bases, and 4 bases lay outside the gene matches. CDR3 region: CASSELAGAAYNEQFF. DNA for the CDR3: TGTGCCAGCAGTGAATTAGCGGGGGCTGCCTACAATGAGCAGTTCTTC.

This clonotype was recorded many times. The chain uses TRBV18 and TRBJ1-1, with 7 bases that match TRBD1. Per the germline V gene, CDR1 is KGHSH and CDR2 is LQKENI. J lost 0 bases, V lost 3 bases, and 7 bases had no gene match. The CDR3 length is 16 residues. As DNA, the CDR3 is TGTGCCAGCTCACCGGGACAGTTACCCATGAACACTGAAGCTTTCTTT. Amino acid sequence: CASSPGQLPMNTEAFF.

This clonotype was picked up many times. This rearrangement joins TRBV24-1 to TRBJ1-5; D gene ambiguous. The CDR3 spans 13 residues. The V and J ends lost 3 bases and 7 bases respectively, with 9 bases between them. Germline V gene data show CDR1 as KGHDR and CDR2 as SFDVKD. The CDR3 coding sequence is TGTGCCACCAGTGATACTACCTGGCAGCCCCAGCATTTT. Translating gives CATSDTTWQPQHF.

This clonotype came up many times. The chain links TRBV24-1 to TRBJ1-5; D remains unclear. CDR1 and CDR2 from the germline V gene are KGHDR and SFDVKD. This CDR3 is built from 15 residues. V was shortened by 4 bases and J by 2 bases, with 11 bases between the two germline ends. CDR3 in DNA: TGTGCCACCAGTGAAGTAGGTTTCGGCAATCAGCCCCAGCATTTT. This encodes CATSEVGFGNQPQHF.

This clonotype appeared many times. This chain uses TRBV18 with TRBJ1-5; TRBD1 might be the D (6 bases). V shed 1 base and J shed 7 bases, with 17 bases lying between them. The germline CDR1 and CDR2 sequences are KGHSH and LQKENI. This CDR3 comprises 16 residues. The CDR3 loop reads CASSPRRTVDMQPQHF. CDR3 DNA sequence: TGTGCCAGCTCACCACGAAGGACAGTAGATATGCAGCCCCAGCATTTT.

This clonotype showed up many times. V is TRBV24-1 and J is TRBJ1-2; the D gene is possibly TRBD1 (6 bases). This CDR3 is 14 amino acids long. Germline V gene lookup returns CDR1 KGHDR and CDR2 SFDVKD. Trimming took 3 bases from V and 6 from J, leaving 13 bases between them. The CDR3 sequence: CATSDPGTRDGYTF. The CDR3 nucleotides are TGTGCCACCAGTGATCCGGGGACACGGGATGGCTACACCTTC.

The chain links TRBV6-5 to TRBJ1-2; a possible D gene is TRBD1 (6 bases). The V gene lost 2 bases and the J gene lost 8 bases, with 12 bases spanning the gap. Germline-derived CDR1 and CDR2 are MNHEY and SVGAGI. The CDR3 totals 13 residues. The CDR3 region is CASSYRGREGYTF. DNA of the CDR3: TGTGCCAGCAGTTACCGGGGGCGGGAAGGCTACACCTTC.

This clonotype was recorded a few times. One base away lies a much larger clone, so this may be a sequencing read error. The V gene is TRBV6-5, the J gene TRBJ1-1; tentatively, D is TRBD1 (5 bases). CDR1 MNHEY and CDR2 SVGAGI come from the germline V gene. CDR3 length equals 14 residues. CDR3 region: CVSRTGTGGAEAFF. CDR3 in DNA: TGTGTCAGCAGAACCGGGACGGGCGGCGCTGAAGCTTTCTTT.

The sample holds many counts of this clonotype. At one boundary the junction diverges from the germline segment, which might be a read error. The rearrangement uses TRBV5-1 and TRBJ2-2; D is uncertain. Germline loops: CDR1 SGHRS, CDR2 YFSETQ. The length of the CDR3 is 13 residues. CDR3 amino acids: CANSSLVTGELFF. CDR3 in DNA: TGCGCCAACAGCTCTCTAGTAACCGGGGAGCTGTTTTTT.

This clonotype occurred many times. This chain joins TRBV18 and TRBJ1-1; D gene unclear. V lost 2 bases and J 2 bases, leaving 12 bases between the germline ends. Germline V gene lookup returns CDR1 KGHSH and CDR2 LQKENI. CDR3 length equals 15 residues. The CDR3 DNA is TGTGCCAGCTCACCAATGGGAAACCTTAACACTGAAGCTTTCTTT. Residues: CASSPMGNLNTEAFF.

The V call is TRBV28, the J call TRBJ1-1; D remains ambiguous. The CDR3 extends over 15 amino acids. The V and J ends lost 5 bases and 0 bases respectively, with 13 bases between them. The germline CDR1 and CDR2 sequences are MDHEN and SYDVKM. The CDR3 protein is CASSPPTRMNTEAFF. CDR3 in DNA: TGTGCCAGCAGTCCGCCGACACGGATGAACACTGAAGCTTTCTTT.

This clonotype was seen ten or more times. The gene calls are TRBV12-3 or TRBV12-4 and TRBJ2-5, with 11 bases lining up with TRBD2. The CDR3 extends over 20 amino acids. V lost 5 bases and J lost 3; bases outside the gene matches: 20. This CDR3 reads CASSRGDVTSGGRFKETQYF. Here the CDR3 DNA reads TGTGCCAGCAGTCGCGGCGACGTAACTAGCGGGGGCCGCTTTAAAGAGACCCAGTACTTC.

This clonotype appeared once. A much larger clone differs from this one at a single base, so this may be a read error. The chain couples TRBV5-1 to TRBJ1-1; tentatively, D is TRBD1 (5 bases). Germline CDR1 is SGHRS and CDR2 is YFSETQ. The CDR3 contains 13 residues. This CDR3 is CASSVRGNTESFF. The CDR3 region has the DNA TGCGCCAGCAGCGTGCGGGGGAACACTGAATCTTTCTTT.

This clonotype was recorded only once. This chain links TRBV28 with TRBJ1-5; a possible D gene is TRBD1 (6 bases). Per germline, CDR1 MDHEN and CDR2 SYDVKM. Trimming shortened V by 3 bases and J by 2 bases, and 11 bases separated the two germline ends. The CDR3 is made up of 15 amino acids. Here the CDR3 reads CASSFGGAGNQPQHF. In DNA, the CDR3 is TGTGCCAGCAGTTTTGGGGGCGCGGGCAATCAGCCCCAGCATTTT.

This clonotype was recorded many times. The gene calls are TRBV7-8 and TRBJ1-5, with D hard to call. The V gene's germline CDR1 is SGHVS and CDR2 FQNEAQ. This CDR3 spans 14 amino acids. The V end was cut by 3 bases, the J end by 4 bases, with 10 bases between. CDR3 DNA: TGTGCCAGCAGCTTCGTTGTGGGGAATCAGCCCCAGCATTTT. It specifies CASSFVVGNQPQHF.

This clonotype was observed a handful of times. The chain uses TRBV4-1 and TRBJ2-7; D gene ambiguous. Germline V gene sequence: CDR1 MGHRA, CDR2 YSYEKL. Between the trimmed V and J ends, which lost 0 bases and 3 bases, there was a span of 12 bases. The CDR3 runs 15 residues. Written as DNA, the CDR3 is TGCGCCAGCAGCCAAGATCAGGACGTTGGCTACGAGCAGTACTTC. This translates into CASSQDQDVGYEQYF.

The V and J genes are TRBV7-3 and TRBJ2-1; TRBD2 aligns across 14 bases. The germline V gene encodes CDR1 SGHTA and CDR2 FQGTGA. The V and J ends lost 0 bases and 10 bases, in that order; junction bases with no gene match: 5. The CDR3 is made up of 16 amino acids. CDR3 amino acids: CASSLTGTSGSGEQFF. DNA of the CDR3: TGTGCCAGCAGCTTAACCGGGACTAGCGGGAGTGGGGAGCAGTTCTTC.

This clonotype was seen ten or more times. The rearrangement uses TRBV10-2 and TRBJ2-3, with 13 bases fitting TRBD2. The CDR3 has 15 residues. The V segment lost 8 bases and the J segment 7 bases; nucleotides outside the gene matches: 9. CDR1 is WSHSY, CDR2 SAAADI, per germline. CDR3 bases: TGCGCCAGCCAAGAAGGACTAGCGGGGGTTTATACGCAGTATTTT. Its protein is CASQEGLAGVYTQYF.